This passage covers 8 T cell receptor beta chains from one sample sequenced in a study of OX40 agonist ivuxolimab in advanced cancers. Some clones are missing from TCRdb's copy, which holds only in-frame ones; the method was immunoSEQ multiplex PCR. Of approximately 80,000 clones in the sample, roughly nine tenths were seen once. The specimen comprised CD4+ or CD8+ T cells sorted from blood, sampled in a trial of the OX40 agonist ivuxolimab. The receptors shown here come from an adult with an advanced solid tumor such as melanoma, head and neck, liver or kidney cancer.

The chain carries TRBV19 and TRBJ1-2, with D perhaps TRBD1 (5 bases). V lost 5 bases and J 5 bases, leaving 15 bases between the germline ends. From germline, CDR1 is LNHDA and CDR2 SQIVND (reference sequence). CDR3 length: 14 residues. This CDR3 reads CASSGGALRYGYTF. CDR3 nucleotide sequence: TGTGCCAGTAGTGGCGGGGCCTTAAGATATGGCTACACCTTC.

The genes are TRBV7-8 and TRBJ1-1, with 7 bases identical to TRBD1. Looked up from germline, CDR1 is SGHVS and CDR2 is FQNEAQ. The CDR3 has 15 residues. Trimming removed 1 base from V and 1 base from J; junction bases left unmatched: 3. The chain's CDR3 is CASSLDRDRNTEAFF. CDR3 nucleotides: TGTGCCAGCAGCTTAGACCGGGACAGGAACACTGAAGCTTTCTTT.

V and J are TRBV5-1 and TRBJ2-1, with TRBD2 matching over 10 bases. The CDR3 loop spans 16 amino acids. The V and J ends lost 3 bases and 2 bases, in that order; junction bases with no gene match: 5. CDR1 is SGHRS and CDR2 is YFSETQ in the germline V gene. The CDR3 is CASSSQSGGAYNEQFF. CDR3 nucleotide sequence: TGCGCCAGCAGCTCCCAGAGCGGGGGGGCCTACAATGAGCAGTTCTTC.

The chain employs TRBV6-5 and TRBJ1-2; the D gene is possibly TRBD1 (5 bases). Germline lookup yields CDR1 MNHEY and CDR2 SVGAGI. This CDR3 has 14 residues. The germline V and J ends were trimmed by 7 bases and 4 bases, with 16 bases remaining between them. The CDR3 loop is CASIRGAKLYGYTF. CDR3 coding DNA: TGTGCCAGCATAAGGGGCGCGAAACTCTATGGCTACACCTTC.

This rearrangement joins TRBV11-3 to TRBJ2-1; weak D call: TRBD2 (6 bases). Trimming pared 1 base from V and 6 bases from J, leaving 7 bases between. In germline, CDR1 is SGHNT, CDR2 YENEEA. The CDR3 runs 13 residues. CDR3: CASSLASVNEQFF. Here the CDR3 DNA reads TGTGCCAGCAGCTTAGCTAGCGTCAATGAGCAGTTCTTC. Based on the CDR3 plus reference TRBV11-3 and TRBJ2-1, the full variable domain is EAGVVQSPRYKIIEKKQPVAFWCNPISGHNTLYWYLQNLGQGPELLIRYENEEAVDDSQLPKDRFSAERLKGVDSTLKIQPAELGDSAVYLCASSLASVNEQFFGPGTRLTVL.

The gene calls are TRBV28 and TRBJ1-3; D is undetermined. Trimming cost V 7 bases and J 1 base, with 17 bases left between them. This CDR3 is built from 16 residues. Germline V CDR1 and CDR2: MDHEN, SYDVKM. CDR3: CASTPAGRRSGNTIYF. The CDR3 nucleotides are TGTGCCAGCACCCCTGCGGGCAGGCGGTCTGGAAACACCATATATTTT.

V is TRBV2 and J is TRBJ2-6; the D call may be TRBD1 or TRBD2 (5 bases each). The V gene's germline CDR1 is SNHLY and CDR2 FYNNEI. The CDR3 runs 14 residues. Trimming shortened V by 9 bases and J by 0 bases, and 9 bases separated the two germline ends. The CDR3 DNA sequence: TGTGCCAGGGGTGGGGGCTCTGGGGCCAACGTCCTGACTTTC. It specifies CARGGGSGANVLTF.

The chain combines TRBV5-1 with TRBJ2-5; 7 nucleotides align to TRBD1. The CDR3 contains 15 residues. Germline assignment: CDR1 SGHRS and CDR2 YFSETQ. The V segment lost 0 bases and the J segment 1 base; nucleotides outside the gene matches: 3. CDR3: CASSLATGPQETQYF. DNA of the CDR3: TGCGCCAGCAGCTTGGCGACAGGGCCCCAAGAGACCCAGTACTTC.